The source of this TCR beta chain is a study of blood T cell repertoires in COVID-19. Germline V gene data show CDR1 as SGHRS and CDR2 as YFSETQ. This CDR3 is 14 amino acids long. Between the trimmed V and J ends, which lost 1 base and 2 bases, there was a span of 6 bases. This table comes from immunoSEQ multiplex PCR, and its TCRdb copy is limited to in-frame clones, with some not included. This table holds about 160,000 clones, over 75% found once. Notes on this clone: Other nucleotide sequences from this sample produce the same CDR3.

What was sequenced was peripheral blood. This rearrangement joins TRBV5-1 to TRBJ2-2, with a possible D match to TRBD1 (5 bases). This TCR was recovered from a man aged 60-69 years with active or convalescent COVID-19. The CDR3 loop is CASSLQGNTGELFF. The CDR3 nucleotides read TGCGCCAGCAGCTTGCAGGGAAACACCGGGGAGCTGTTTTTT.